This TCR beta chain was observed in a study of T cell repertoires in cytomegalovirus infection. The wider study: Alongside well-studied HLA-B-restricted CMV epitopes, recently identified HLA-C-restricted CMV epitopes were also used. Indications came from public TCR beta signatures; they pointed to CMV infection and to a matching HLA type.

Study-wide results and caveats: Identification of carriers of CMV plus the relevant HLA was achieved through cumulative public TCR beta family frequency. CMV-specific TCR beta clonotypes restricted by HLA-C were the ones dominating the ex vivo response.

With regard to this clonotype: The antigen remains unidentified.

TCRdb re-called the reads through MiXCR, storing one row per CDR3 protein. The data hold over 250,000 distinct CDR3 sequences, with around 20% observed a single time. The CDR3 contains 13 residues. The V gene lost 3 bases and the J gene lost 8 bases, with 11 bases spanning the gap. The germline gives CDR1 MNHEY, CDR2 SMNVEV (reference sequence). This specimen consisted of cultured PBMCs, obtained from culture after CMV antigen stimulation. This receptor was identified in a human donor in good health (CMV status not recorded). Some clones in this sample may be carry-over from other donors' samples. The chain uses TRBV27 and TRBJ2-1, with TRBD1 as a possible D gene (6 bases). This CDR3 reads CASSFTGLDEQFF. The CDR3 DNA sequence: TGTGCCAGCAGTTTCACAGGGCTAGATGAGCAGTTCTTC.